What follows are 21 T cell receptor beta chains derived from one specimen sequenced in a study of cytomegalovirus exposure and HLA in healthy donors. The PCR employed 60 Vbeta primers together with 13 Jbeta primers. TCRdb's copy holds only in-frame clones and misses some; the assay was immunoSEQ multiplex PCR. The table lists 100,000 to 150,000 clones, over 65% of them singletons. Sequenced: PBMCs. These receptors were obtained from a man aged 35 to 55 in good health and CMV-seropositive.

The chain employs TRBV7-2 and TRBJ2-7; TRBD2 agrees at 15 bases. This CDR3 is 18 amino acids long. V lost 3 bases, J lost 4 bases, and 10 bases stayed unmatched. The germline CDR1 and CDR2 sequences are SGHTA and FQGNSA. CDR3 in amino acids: CASSLGLAGGGNGYEQYF. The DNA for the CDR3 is TGTGCCAGCAGCTTGGGACTAGCGGGGGGCGGAAACGGGTACGAGCAGTACTTC.

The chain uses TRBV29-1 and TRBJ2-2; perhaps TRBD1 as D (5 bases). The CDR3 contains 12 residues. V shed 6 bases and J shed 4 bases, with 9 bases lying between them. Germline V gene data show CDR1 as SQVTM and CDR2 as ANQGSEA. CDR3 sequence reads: CSVLRVTGELFF. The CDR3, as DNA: TGCAGCGTACTCAGGGTCACCGGGGAGCTGTTTTTT.

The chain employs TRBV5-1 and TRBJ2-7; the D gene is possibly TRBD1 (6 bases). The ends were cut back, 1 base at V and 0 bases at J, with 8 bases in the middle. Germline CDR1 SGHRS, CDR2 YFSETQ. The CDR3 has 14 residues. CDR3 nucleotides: TGCGCCAGCAGCTTGCCGGACAGCTCCTACGAGCAGTACTTC. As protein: CASSLPDSSYEQYF.

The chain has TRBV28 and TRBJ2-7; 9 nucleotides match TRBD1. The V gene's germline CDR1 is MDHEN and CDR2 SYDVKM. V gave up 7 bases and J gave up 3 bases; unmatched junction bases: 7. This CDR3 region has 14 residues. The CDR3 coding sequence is TGTGCCAGCAAGGGGGGACAGGGAGGCTACGAGCAGTACTTC. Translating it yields CASKGGQGGYEQYF. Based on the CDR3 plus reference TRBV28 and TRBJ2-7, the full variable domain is DVKVTQSSRYLVKRTGEKVFLECVQDMDHENMFWYRQDPGLGLRLIYFSYDVKMKEKGDIPEGYSVSREKKERFSLILESASTNQTSMYLCASKGGQGGYEQYFGPGTRLTVT.

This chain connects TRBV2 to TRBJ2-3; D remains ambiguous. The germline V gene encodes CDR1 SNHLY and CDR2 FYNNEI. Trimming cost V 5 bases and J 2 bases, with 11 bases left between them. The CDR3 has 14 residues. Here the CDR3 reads CASSNQISTDTQYF. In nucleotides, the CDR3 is TGTGCCAGCAGTAATCAGATATCCACAGATACGCAGTATTTT.

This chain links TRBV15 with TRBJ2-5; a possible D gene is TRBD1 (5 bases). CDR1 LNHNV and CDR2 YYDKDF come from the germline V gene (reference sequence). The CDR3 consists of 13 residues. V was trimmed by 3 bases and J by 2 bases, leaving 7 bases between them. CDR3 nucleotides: TGTGCCACCAGCAGGGACACACAAGAGACCCAGTACTTC. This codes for CATSRDTQETQYF.

CDR3 loop: CASSYKSSYNSPLHF. CDR3 nucleotides: TGTGCCAGCAGTTATAAGAGCTCCTATAATTCACCCCTCCACTTT. The rearrangement joins TRBV6-6 to TRBJ1-6, with D unresolved. Trimming stripped 3 bases from V and 0 bases from J, with 6 bases between. This CDR3 comprises 15 residues. Germline CDR1 MNHNY, CDR2 SVGAGI (reference sequence).

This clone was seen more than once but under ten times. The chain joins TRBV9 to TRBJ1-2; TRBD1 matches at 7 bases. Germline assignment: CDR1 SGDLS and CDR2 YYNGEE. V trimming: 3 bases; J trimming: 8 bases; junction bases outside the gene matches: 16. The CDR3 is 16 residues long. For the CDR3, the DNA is TGTGCCAGCAGCGCAAGAACCAAGGGGGCTTTTGGGGGCTACACCTTC. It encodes CASSARTKGAFGGYTF.

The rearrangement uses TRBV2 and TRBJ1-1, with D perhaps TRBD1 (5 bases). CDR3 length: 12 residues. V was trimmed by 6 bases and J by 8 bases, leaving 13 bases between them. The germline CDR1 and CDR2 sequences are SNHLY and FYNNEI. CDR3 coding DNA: TGTGCCAGCAGACTCGGGGGGAAGGAAGCTTTCTTT. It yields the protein CASRLGGKEAFF.

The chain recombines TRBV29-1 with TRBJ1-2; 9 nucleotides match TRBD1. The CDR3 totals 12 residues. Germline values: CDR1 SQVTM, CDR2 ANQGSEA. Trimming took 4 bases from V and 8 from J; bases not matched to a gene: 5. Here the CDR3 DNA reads TGCAGCGTTGCCGGGACAGGGATCGGCTACACCTTC. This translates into CSVAGTGIGYTF.

The CDR3 loop reads CASSQLGQGRYNEQFF. CDR3 nucleotide sequence: TGCGCCAGCAGCCAACTCGGACAGGGGAGGTACAATGAGCAGTTCTTC. The rearrangement uses TRBV4-3 and TRBJ2-1; TRBD1 matches at 9 bases. CDR3 length: 16 amino acids. Germline-derived CDR1 and CDR2 are LGHNA and YSLEER. Losses at the gene ends were 2 bases for V and 4 bases for J; bases not matched to a gene: 6.

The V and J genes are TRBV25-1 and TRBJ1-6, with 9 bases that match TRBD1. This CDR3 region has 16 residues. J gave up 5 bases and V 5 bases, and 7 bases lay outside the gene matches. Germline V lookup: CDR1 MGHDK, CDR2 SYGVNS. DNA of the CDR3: TGTGCCAGCAGTTACCCCGGGACAGGGAATAATTCACCCCTCCACTTT. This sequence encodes CASSYPGTGNNSPLHF. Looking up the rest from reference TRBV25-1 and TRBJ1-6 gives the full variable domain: EADIYQTPRYLVIGTGKKITLECSQTMGHDKMYWYQQDPGMELHLIHYSYGVNSTEKGDLSSESTVSRIRTEHFPLTLESARPSHTSQYLCASSYPGTGNNSPLHFGNGTRLTVT.

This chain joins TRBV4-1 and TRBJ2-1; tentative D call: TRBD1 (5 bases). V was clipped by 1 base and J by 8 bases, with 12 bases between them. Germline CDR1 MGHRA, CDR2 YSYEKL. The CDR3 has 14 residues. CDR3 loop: CASSQAWQGDEQFF. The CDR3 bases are TGCGCCAGCAGCCAAGCGTGGCAGGGCGATGAGCAGTTCTTC.

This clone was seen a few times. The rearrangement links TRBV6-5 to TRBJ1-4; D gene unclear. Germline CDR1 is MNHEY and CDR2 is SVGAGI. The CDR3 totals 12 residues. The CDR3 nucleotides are TGTGCTACCATCGGGGATAATGAAAAACTGTTTTTT. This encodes CATIGDNEKLFF.

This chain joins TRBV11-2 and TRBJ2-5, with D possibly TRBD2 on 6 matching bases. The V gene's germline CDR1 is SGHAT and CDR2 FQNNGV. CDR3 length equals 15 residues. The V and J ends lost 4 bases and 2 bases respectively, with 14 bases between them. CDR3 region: CASSSRGLAQETQYF. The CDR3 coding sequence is TGTGCCAGCAGCTCTAGAGGGCTAGCGCAAGAGACCCAGTACTTC. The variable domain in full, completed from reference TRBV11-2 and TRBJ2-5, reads EAGVAQSPRYKIIEKRQSVAFWCNPISGHATLYWYQQILGQGPKLLIQFQNNGVVDDSQLPKDRFSAERLKGVDSTLKIQPAKLEDSAVYLCASSSRGLAQETQYFGPGTRLLVL.

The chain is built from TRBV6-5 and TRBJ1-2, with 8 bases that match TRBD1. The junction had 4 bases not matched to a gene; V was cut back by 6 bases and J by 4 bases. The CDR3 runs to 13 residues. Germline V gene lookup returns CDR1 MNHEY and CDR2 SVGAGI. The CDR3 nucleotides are TGTGCCAGCAGGGCAGGGGGCGGCTATGGCTACACCTTC. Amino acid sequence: CASRAGGGYGYTF.

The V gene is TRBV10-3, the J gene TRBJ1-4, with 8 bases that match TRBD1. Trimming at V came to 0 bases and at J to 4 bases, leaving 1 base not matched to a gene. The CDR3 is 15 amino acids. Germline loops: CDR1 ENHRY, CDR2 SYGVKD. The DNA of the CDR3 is TGTGCCATCAGTGAGTCCACAGGGGGTAATGAAAAACTGTTTTTT. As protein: CAISESTGGNEKLFF.

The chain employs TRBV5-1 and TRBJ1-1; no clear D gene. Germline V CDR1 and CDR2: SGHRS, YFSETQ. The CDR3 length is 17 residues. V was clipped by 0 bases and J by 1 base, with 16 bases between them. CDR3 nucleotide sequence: TGCGCCAGCAGCTTGGTCCCAGGCTGGCTACAGAACACTGAAGCTTTCTTT. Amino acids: CASSLVPGWLQNTEAFF. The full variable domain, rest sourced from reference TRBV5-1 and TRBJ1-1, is KAGVTQTPRYLIKTRGQQVTLSCSPISGHRSVSWYQQTPGQGLQFLFEYFSETQRNKGNFPGRFSGRQFSNSRSEMNVSTLELGDSALYLCASSLVPGWLQNTEAFFGQGTRLTVV.

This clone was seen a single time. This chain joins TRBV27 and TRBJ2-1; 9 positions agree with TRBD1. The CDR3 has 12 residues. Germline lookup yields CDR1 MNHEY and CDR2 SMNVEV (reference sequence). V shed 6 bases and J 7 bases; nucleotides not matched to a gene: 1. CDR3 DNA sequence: TGTGCCAGCAGGACAGGGGGGAATGAGCAGTTCTTC. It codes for CASRTGGNEQFF.

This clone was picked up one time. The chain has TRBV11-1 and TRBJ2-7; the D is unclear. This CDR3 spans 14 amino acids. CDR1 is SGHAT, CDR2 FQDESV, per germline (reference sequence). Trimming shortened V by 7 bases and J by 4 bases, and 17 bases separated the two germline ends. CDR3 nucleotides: TGTGCCAGCACCGAATCACTTACCCAATACGAGCAGTACTTC. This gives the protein CASTESLTQYEQYF.

The CDR3 is CASKDRGGNQPQHF. The CDR3 DNA reads TGTGCCAGCAAGGACAGGGGTGGCAATCAGCCCCAGCATTTT. The gene calls are TRBV2 and TRBJ1-5; the match to TRBD1 covers 9 bases. V shed 7 bases and J 2 bases; nucleotides not matched to a gene: 3. Germline assignment: CDR1 SNHLY and CDR2 FYNNEI. The CDR3 is 14 amino acids. Complete variable domain (other parts from reference TRBV2 and TRBJ1-5): EPEVTQTPSHQVTQMGQEVILRCVPISNHLYFYWYRQILGQKVEFLVSFYNNEISEKSEIFDDQFSVERPDGSNFTLKIRSTKLEDSAMYFCASKDRGGNQPQHFGDGTRLSIL.